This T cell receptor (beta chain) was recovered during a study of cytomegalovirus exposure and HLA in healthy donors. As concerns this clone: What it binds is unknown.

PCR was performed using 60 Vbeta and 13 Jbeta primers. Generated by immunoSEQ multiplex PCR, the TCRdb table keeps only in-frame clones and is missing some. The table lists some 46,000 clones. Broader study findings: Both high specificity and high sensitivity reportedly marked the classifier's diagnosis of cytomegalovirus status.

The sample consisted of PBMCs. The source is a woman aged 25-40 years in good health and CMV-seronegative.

The CDR3 nucleotides are TGTGCCAGCAGCCAAGACCGGGACAGGGGGACCGGGGAGCTGTTTTTT. Encoded protein: CASSQDRDRGTGELFF. This chain links TRBV4-2 with TRBJ2-2; TRBD1 agrees at 11 bases. Germline trimming cut 0 bases from V and 5 bases from J; bases unmatched to any gene: 2. Germline values: CDR1 LGHNA, CDR2 YNFKEQ. The CDR3 spans 16 residues.